The T cell receptor (beta chain) under discussion was sequenced for a study of monozygotic twins with inflammatory bowel disease. Study-wide points: Varied immunosuppressive treatments among patients may have increased repertoire variability. The co-twins with IBD showed lower TCRbeta diversity (inverse Simpson) than their healthy siblings.

Blood was drawn at under 3 ml per donor. This CDR3 is built from 17 residues. Germline V lookup: CDR1 LGHDT, CDR2 YNNKEL (reference sequence). In the case of this clonotype: As yet, its antigen is unknown.

The quantity of total RNA per TCR library was approximately 3,300 ng. With the 5' RACE reads reprocessed, TCRdb shows one record per CDR3 protein and no DNA. Its clone listing holds a few hundred thousand distinct CDR3 sequences. The sequence came from a human donor with ulcerative colitis or Crohn's disease, or a healthy co-twin of an affected twin (not recorded which). The sample comprised blood. The rearrangement links TRBV3-1 to TRBJ2-5; TCRdb indicates TRBD2, and absent DNA this call remains unverified. CDR3 in amino acids: CASSQRLLAGALETQYF.